One and the same sample provided the 5 T cell receptor beta chains below, sequenced in a study of T-cell memory formation after mild COVID-19. Using its own MiXCR run on the 5' RACE reads, TCRdb lists one record per CDR3 protein. The sample comprises about 270,000 distinct CDR3 sequences, under 20% of which are singletons, and approximately 23% rests with the top ten. The sample comprised PBMCs or a T cell subset sorted from them (not recorded which). The receptors come from a man aged 18 to 35 who had mild COVID-19 (a few samples of this study predate the infection). Cell type and time point are not known.

CDR3 in DNA: TGTGCCACATTGAACGGGGAGAACACCGGGGAGCTGTTTTTT. Its translation: CATLNGENTGELFF. The genes are TRBV6-2 or TRBV6-3 and TRBJ2-2; maybe TRBD2 (5 bases). Germline values: CDR1 MNHEY, CDR2 SVGEGT. There are 14 residues in the CDR3. V was cut by 10 bases and J by 1 base, with 13 bases left in between.

This clonotype was picked up many times. The genes are TRBV5-1 and TRBJ1-1; no definite D call. Trimming shortened V by 0 bases and J by 3 bases, and 12 bases separated the two germline ends. The CDR3 runs 15 residues. CDR1 is SGHRS, CDR2 YFSETQ, per germline. The CDR3 reads CASSLDGPRDTEAFF. In DNA, the CDR3 is TGCGCCAGCAGCTTGGATGGGCCGAGGGACACTGAAGCTTTCTTT.

This clonotype was detected only once. The rearrangement links TRBV7-9 to TRBJ1-1; D is perhaps TRBD1 (5 bases). Trimming pared 4 bases from V and 3 bases from J, leaving 12 bases between. Germline V gene data show CDR1 as SEHNR and CDR2 as FQNEAQ (reference sequence). CDR3 length equals 14 residues. CDR3 loop: CASSWGSTDTEAFF. CDR3 bases: TGTGCCAGCAGCTGGGGCTCGACGGACACTGAAGCTTTCTTT.

This clonotype showed up just a few times. The chain has TRBV11-2 and TRBJ1-5; D unclear. Germline-derived CDR1 and CDR2 are SGHAT and FQNNGV. The CDR3 consists of 21 residues. With 4 bases removed from V and 0 bases from J, the gap between germline ends came to 28 bases. The CDR3 is CASSSNQVDLHADNSNQPQHF. In DNA, the CDR3 is TGTGCCAGCAGCTCGAACCAAGTGGACCTCCACGCCGATAATAGCAATCAGCCCCAGCATTTT.

Only a few counts were recorded for this clonotype. V and J are TRBV7-3 and TRBJ1-1, with D perhaps TRBD1 (5 bases). CDR3 size: 13 residues. CDR1 and CDR2 from the germline V gene are SGHTA and FQGTGA. Trimming cost V 4 bases and J 8 bases, with 14 bases left between them. The chain's CDR3 is CASSYRRDGEAFF. CDR3 sequence (DNA): TGTGCCAGCAGCTATAGGCGGGACGGAGAAGCTTTCTTT. The full variable domain, rest sourced from reference TRBV7-3 and TRBJ1-1, is GAGVSQTPSNKVTEKGKYVELRCDPISGHTALYWYRQSLGQGPEFLIYFQGTGAADDSGLPNDRFFAVRPEGSVSTLKIQRTERGDSAVYLCASSYRRDGEAFFGQGTRLTVV.